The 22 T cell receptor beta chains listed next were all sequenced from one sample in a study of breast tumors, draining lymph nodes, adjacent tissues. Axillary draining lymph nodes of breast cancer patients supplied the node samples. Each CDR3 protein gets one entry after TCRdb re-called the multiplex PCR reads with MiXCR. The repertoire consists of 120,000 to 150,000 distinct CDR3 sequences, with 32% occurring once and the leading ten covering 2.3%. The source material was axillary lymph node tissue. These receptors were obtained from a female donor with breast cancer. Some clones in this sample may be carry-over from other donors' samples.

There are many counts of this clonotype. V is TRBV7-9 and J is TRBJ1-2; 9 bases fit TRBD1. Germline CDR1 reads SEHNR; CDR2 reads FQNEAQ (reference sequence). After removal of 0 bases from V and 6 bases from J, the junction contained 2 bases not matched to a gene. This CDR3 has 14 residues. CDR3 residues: CASSLAGTGHGYTF. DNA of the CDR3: TGTGCCAGCAGCTTAGCGGGGACAGGGCATGGCTACACCTTC.

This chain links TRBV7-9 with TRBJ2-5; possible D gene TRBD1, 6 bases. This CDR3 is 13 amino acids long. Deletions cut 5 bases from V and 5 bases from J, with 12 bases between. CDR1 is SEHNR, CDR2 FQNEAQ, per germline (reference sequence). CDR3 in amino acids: CASSQQGAETQYF. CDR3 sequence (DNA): TGTGCCAGCAGCCAACAGGGCGCGGAGACCCAGTACTTC.

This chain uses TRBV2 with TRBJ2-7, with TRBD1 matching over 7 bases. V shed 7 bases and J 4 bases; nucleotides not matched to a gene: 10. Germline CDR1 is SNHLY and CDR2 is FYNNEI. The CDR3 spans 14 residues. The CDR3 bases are TGTGCCAGCATCCTGTCCCGGGACAGTTACGAGCAGTACTTC. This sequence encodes CASILSRDSYEQYF.

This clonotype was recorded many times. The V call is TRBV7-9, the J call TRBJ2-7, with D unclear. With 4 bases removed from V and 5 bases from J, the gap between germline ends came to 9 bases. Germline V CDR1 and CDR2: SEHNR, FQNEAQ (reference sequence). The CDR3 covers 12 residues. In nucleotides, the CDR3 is TGTGCCAGCAGCTCGGACCTAGACGAGCAGTACTTC. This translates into CASSSDLDEQYF. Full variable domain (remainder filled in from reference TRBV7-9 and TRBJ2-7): DTGVSQNPRHKITKRGQNVTFRCDPISEHNRLYWYRQTLGQGPEFLTYFQNEAQLEKSRLLSDRFSAERPKGSFSTLEIQRTEQGDSAMYLCASSSDLDEQYFGPGTRLTVT.

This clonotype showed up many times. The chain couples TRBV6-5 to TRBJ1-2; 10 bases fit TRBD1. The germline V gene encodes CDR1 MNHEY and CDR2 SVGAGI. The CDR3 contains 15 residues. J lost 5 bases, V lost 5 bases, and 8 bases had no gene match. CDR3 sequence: CASSPRTGGTYGYTF. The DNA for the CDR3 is TGTGCCAGCAGTCCACGGACAGGGGGTACTTATGGCTACACCTTC.

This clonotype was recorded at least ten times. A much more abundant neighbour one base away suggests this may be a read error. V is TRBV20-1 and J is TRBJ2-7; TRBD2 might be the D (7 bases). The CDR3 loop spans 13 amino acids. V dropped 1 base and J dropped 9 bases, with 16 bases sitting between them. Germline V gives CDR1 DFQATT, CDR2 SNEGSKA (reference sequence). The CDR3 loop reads CSARGEWAGAQYF. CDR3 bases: TGCAGTGCTAGAGGGGAGTGGGCGGGGGCGCAGTACTTC.

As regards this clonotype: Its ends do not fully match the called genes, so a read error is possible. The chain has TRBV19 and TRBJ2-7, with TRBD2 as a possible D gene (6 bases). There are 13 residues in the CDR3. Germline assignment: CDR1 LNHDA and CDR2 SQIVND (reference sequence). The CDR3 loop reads CATGGTGSFEQYF. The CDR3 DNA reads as TGTGCCACCGGAGGGACTGGCTCCTTCGAGCAGTACTTC.

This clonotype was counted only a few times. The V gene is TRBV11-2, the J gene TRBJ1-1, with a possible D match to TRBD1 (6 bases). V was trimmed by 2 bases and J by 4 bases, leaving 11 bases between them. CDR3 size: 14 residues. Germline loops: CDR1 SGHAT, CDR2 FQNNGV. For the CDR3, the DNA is TGTGCCAGCAGCTTATACACGGGGGCCACTGAAGCTTTCTTT. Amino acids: CASSLYTGATEAFF. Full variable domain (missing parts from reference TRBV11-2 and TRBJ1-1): EAGVAQSPRYKIIEKRQSVAFWCNPISGHATLYWYQQILGQGPKLLIQFQNNGVVDDSQLPKDRFSAERLKGVDSTLKIQPAKLEDSAVYLCASSLYTGATEAFFGQGTRLTVV.

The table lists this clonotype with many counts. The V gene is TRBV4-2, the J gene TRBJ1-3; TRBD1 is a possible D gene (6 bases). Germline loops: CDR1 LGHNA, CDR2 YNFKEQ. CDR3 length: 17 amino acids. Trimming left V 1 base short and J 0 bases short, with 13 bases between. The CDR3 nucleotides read TGTGCCAGCAGCCAAGTCTCGGACAGCAACTCTGGAAACACCATATATTTT. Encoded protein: CASSQVSDSNSGNTIYF.

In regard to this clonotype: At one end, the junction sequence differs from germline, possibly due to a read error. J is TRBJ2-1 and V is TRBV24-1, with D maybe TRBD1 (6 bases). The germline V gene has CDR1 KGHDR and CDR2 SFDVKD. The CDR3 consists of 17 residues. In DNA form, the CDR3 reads TGTGCCACCAGTGATTCTTTGGGGGCAGGGGCTGGCAATGAGCAGTCCTTC. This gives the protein CATSDSLGAGAGNEQSF.

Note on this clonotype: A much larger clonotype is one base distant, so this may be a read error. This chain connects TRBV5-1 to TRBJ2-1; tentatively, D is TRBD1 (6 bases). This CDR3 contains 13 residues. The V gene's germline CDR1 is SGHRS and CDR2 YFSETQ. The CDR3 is CASSKQTGYDQFF. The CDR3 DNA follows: TGCGCCAGCAGCAAACAAACAGGGTATGACCAGTTCTTC.

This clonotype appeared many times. The DNA for the CDR3 is TGTGCCATCCGCGACAAGAGAAAGGATATCCAGGAAAAACTGTTTTTT. Encoded protein: CAIRDKRKDIQEKLFF. This sequence joins TRBV6-5 and TRBJ1-4, with D unclear. Germline lookup yields CDR1 MNHEY and CDR2 SVGAGI. Trimming pared 10 bases from V and 8 bases from J, leaving 26 bases between. The CDR3 length is 16 residues.

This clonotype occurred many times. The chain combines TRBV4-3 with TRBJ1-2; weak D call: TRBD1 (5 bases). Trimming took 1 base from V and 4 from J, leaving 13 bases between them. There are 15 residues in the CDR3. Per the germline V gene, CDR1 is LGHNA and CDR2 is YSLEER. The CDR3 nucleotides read TGCGCCAGCAGCCAAGCCCCGGGACCCGTCTATGGCTACACCTTC. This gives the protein CASSQAPGPVYGYTF.

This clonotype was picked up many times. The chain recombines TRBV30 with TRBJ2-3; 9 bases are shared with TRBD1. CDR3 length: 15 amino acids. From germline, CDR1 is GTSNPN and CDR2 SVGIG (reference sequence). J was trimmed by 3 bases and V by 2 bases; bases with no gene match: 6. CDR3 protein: CAWSSGTGLTDTQYF. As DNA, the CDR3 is TGTGCCTGGAGTTCAGGGACAGGGTTGACAGATACGCAGTATTTT. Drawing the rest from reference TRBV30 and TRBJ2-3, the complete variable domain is SQTIHQWPATLVQPVGSPLSLECTVEGTSNPNLYWYRQAAGRGLQLLFYSVGIGQISSEVPQNLSASRPQDRQFILSSKKLLLSDSGFYLCAWSSGTGLTDTQYFGPGTRLTVL.

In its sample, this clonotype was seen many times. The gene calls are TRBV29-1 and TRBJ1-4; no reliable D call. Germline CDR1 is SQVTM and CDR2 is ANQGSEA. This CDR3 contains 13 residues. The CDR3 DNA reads TGCAGTGCTCTCGTCCCGTCTAATGAAAAACTGTTTTTT. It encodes CSALVPSNEKLFF. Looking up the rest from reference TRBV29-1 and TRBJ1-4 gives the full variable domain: SAVISQKPSRDICQRGTSLTIQCQVDSQVTMMFWYRQQPGQSLTLIATANQGSEATYESGFVIDKFPISRPNLTFSTLTVSNMSPEDSSIYLCSALVPSNEKLFFGSGTQLSVL.

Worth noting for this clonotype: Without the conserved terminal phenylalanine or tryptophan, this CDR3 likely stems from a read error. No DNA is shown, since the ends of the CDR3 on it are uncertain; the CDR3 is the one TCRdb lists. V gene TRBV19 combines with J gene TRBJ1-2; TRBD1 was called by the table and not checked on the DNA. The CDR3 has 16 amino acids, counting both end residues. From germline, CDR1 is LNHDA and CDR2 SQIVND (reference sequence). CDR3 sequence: CASSETGGSLNYGYTS.

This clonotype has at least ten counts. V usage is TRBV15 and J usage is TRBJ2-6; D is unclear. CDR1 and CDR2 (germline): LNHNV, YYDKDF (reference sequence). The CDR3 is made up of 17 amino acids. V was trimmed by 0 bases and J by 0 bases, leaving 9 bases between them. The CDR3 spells CATSRDQRSSGANVLTF. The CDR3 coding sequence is TGTGCCACCAGCAGAGATCAACGGTCCTCTGGGGCCAACGTCCTGACTTTC.

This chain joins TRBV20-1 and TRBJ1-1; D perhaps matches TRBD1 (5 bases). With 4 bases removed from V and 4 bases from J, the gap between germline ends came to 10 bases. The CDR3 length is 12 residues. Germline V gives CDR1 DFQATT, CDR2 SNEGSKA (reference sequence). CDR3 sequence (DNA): TGCAGTGCTACCAATAGGGGCACTGAAGCTTTCTTT. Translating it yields CSATNRGTEAFF.

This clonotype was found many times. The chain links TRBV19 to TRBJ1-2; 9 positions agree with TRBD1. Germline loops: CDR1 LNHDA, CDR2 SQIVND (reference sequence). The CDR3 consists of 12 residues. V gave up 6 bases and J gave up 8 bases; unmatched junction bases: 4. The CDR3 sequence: CASRVTGGGYTF. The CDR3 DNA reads TGTGCCAGTAGGGTGACAGGGGGAGGCTACACCTTC.

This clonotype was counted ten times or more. CDR3 bases: TGCGCCAGCAGCCAAGCGGAAGGGGGCTGGGGGACCCAGTACTTC. This sequence encodes CASSQAEGGWGTQYF. The V gene is TRBV4-1, the J gene TRBJ2-5; TRBD1 matches 7 bases. Germline CDR1 is MGHRA and CDR2 is YSYEKL. The ends lost 1 base at V and 7 bases at J; junction bases unmatched: 9. The length of the CDR3 is 15 residues.

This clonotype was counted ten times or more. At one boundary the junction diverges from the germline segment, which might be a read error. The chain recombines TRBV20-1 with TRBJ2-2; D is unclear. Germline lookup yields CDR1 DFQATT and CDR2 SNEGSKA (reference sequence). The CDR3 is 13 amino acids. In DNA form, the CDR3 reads TGCAGTGCTAGAGCCCGGAACGCCGGGGAGCTGTTTTTT. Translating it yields CSARARNAGELFF.

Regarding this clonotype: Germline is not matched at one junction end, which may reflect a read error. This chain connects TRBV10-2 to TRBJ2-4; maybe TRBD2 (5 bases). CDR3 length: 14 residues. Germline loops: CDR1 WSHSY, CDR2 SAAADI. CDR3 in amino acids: CASRRSGAKNVQYF. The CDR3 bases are TGCGCCAGCAGGCGCAGCGGAGCCAAAAACGTTCAGTACTTC.